The source of this TCR beta chain is a study of vaccination and CD4 T cells after COVID-19. Treatment in this sample: roughly ten-day PBMC culture with coronavirus spike peptide pools or control peptides (ViraFEST assay). General study points: A relatively small number of convalescent patients were studied, and no early post-infection timepoints were included.

The CDR3 length is 15 residues. The V gene's germline CDR1 is LNHDA and CDR2 SQIVND (reference sequence). Trimming stripped 6 bases from V and 0 bases from J, with 14 bases between. Sequencing of cultured CD4+ T cell DNA used the Oncomine TCR Beta short-read assay. TCRdb processed the PCR reads anew with MiXCR; each CDR3 protein has one entry. The sample contains more than 2,500 distinct CDR3 sequences, about 33% of which appear only once. Turning to this clonotype: The antigen remains unidentified.

Sequencing used CD4+ T cells from blood, cultured in vitro. The TCR was taken from a human donor who had recovered from COVID-19. This chain connects TRBV19 to TRBJ1-2; possibly TRBD1 for D (6 bases). Here the CDR3 reads CASRFGGPSNYGYTF. Written as DNA, the CDR3 is TGTGCCAGTAGGTTCGGGGGGCCTTCTAACTATGGCTACACCTTC.